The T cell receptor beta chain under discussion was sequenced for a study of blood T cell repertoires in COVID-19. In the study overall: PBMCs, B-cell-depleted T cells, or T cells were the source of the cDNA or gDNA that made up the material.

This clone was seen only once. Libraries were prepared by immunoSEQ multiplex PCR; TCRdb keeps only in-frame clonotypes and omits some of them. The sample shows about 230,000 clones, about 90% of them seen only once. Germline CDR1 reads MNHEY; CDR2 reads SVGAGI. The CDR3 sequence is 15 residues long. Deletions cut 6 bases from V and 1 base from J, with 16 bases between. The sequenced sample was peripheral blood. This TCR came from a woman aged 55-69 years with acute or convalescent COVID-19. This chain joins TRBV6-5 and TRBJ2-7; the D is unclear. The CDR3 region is CASSQPAGLSYEQYF. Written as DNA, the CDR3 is TGTGCCAGCAGCCAGCCGGCTGGGCTATCCTACGAGCAGTACTTC.